These T cell receptor beta chains were read from a single sample in a study of CD8+ T cells in alopecia areata. Using immunoSEQ multiplex PCR, the repertoire was profiled, and TCRdb retains in-frame clones only, with some absent. The table records some 170,000 clones, approximately 59% of them present only once. The sample here was CD4+ T cells sorted from blood, taken at week 0. These receptors all come from a human donor with alopecia areata. Each CDR3 is given with its conserved first and last residue. The D gene is left open where the match is weak. Clone size, where shown, is once, few, many, or a class for clones that have expanded.

TRBV29-1	TRBD1	TRBJ1-4	.	CSGMTGTANEKLFF	TGCAGCGGGATGACCGGGACAGCTAATGAAAAACTGTTTTTT
TRBV5-7	TRBD1	TRBJ2-6	once	CASSLGDRFGANVLTF	TGTGCCAGCAGCCTGGGGGACAGGTTCGGGGCCAACGTCCTGACTTTC
TRBV29-1	.	TRBJ2-5	.	CSVEPYPQRSGSQYF	TGCAGCGTTGAGCCTTACCCCCAGCGGTCCGGGTCCCAGTACTTC
TRBV6-5	TRBD1	TRBJ2-7	.	CASRGQGAYEQYF	TGTGCCAGCAGGGGACAGGGGGCATACGAGCAGTACTTC
TRBV29-1	TRBD1	TRBJ2-7	few	CSVGAGGPVGQYF	TGCAGCGTCGGGGCAGGGGGACCCGTCGGGCAGTACTTC
TRBV12-5	TRBD2	TRBJ2-7	few	CASGLRREGVEQYF	TGTGCTAGTGGTTTACGGCGGGAGGGAGTCGAGCAGTACTTC
TRBV9	.	TRBJ2-5	.	CASSVGAGAIQETQYF	TGTGCCAGCAGCGTAGGCGCGGGGGCCATACAAGAGACCCAGTACTTC
TRBV14	.	TRBJ2-7	.	CASSRPHYEQYF	TGTGCCAGCAGCCGACCACACTACGAGCAGTACTTC
TRBV27	.	TRBJ2-1	.	CASSFYNEQFF	TGTGCCAGCAGTTTCTACAATGAGCAGTTCTTC
TRBV5-1	.	TRBJ1-5	few	CASSLDGRQSSNQPQHF	TGCGCCAGCAGCTTGGACGGGCGACAGTCTAGCAATCAGCCCCAGCATTTT
TRBV30	TRBD1	TRBJ1-6	.	CAWGQAIDSPLHF	TGTGCCTGGGGACAGGCCATAGATTCACCCCTCCACTTT
TRBV29-1	.	TRBJ1-1	.	CSVEPLQLNTEAFF	TGCAGCGTTGAACCCCTACAGCTGAACACTGAAGCTTTCTTT
TRBV10-3	.	TRBJ1-5	.	CAISGQDNQPQHF	TGTGCCATCAGTGGACAGGATAATCAGCCCCAGCATTTT
TRBV7-2	.	TRBJ1-5	few	CASSLQGIGNQPQHF	TGTGCCAGCAGCTTGCAGGGGATCGGCAATCAGCCCCAGCATTTT
TRBV6-6	TRBD2	TRBJ2-5	.	CASRQLALQETQYF	TGTGCCAGCAGGCAACTAGCGCTCCAAGAGACCCAGTACTTC
TRBV18	.	TRBJ1-1	.	CASSPPMGGVNTEAFF	TGTGCCAGCTCACCACCGATGGGGGGGGTTAACACTGAAGCTTTCTTT
TRBV5-1	TRBD2	TRBJ2-5	few	CASSLGGGTSEETQYF	TGCGCCAGCAGCTTGGGCGGTGGGACTAGCGAAGAGACCCAGTACTTC
TRBV4-1	.	TRBJ2-5	few	CASSPSPRDQETQYF	TGCGCCAGCAGCCCCTCACCCCGGGACCAAGAGACCCAGTACTTC
TRBV30	.	TRBJ1-2	.	CASPGAHGYTF	TGTGCTTCCCCGGGGGCCCATGGCTACACCTTC
TRBV30	.	TRBJ1-2	.	CAWSVVAGVLNGYTF	TGTGCCTGGAGTGTAGTGGCAGGGGTTCTAAATGGCTACACCTTC
TRBV2	.	TRBJ2-3	.	CASSEGVSDTQYF	TGTGCCAGCAGTGAGGGGGTTTCAGATACGCAGTATTTT
TRBV10-3	TRBD1	TRBJ2-7	.	CATQPGTDAYEQYF	TGTGCCACCCAACCCGGGACAGACGCCTACGAGCAGTACTTC
TRBV4-2	.	TRBJ1-6	few	CASSRGPGQNSPLHF	TGTGCCAGCAGCCGCGGCCCGGGGCAAAATTCACCCCTCCACTTT
TRBV10-3	.	TRBJ2-5	.	CAISELGLDYLETQYF	TGTGCCATCAGTGAGTTAGGACTGGACTACCTCGAGACCCAGTACTTC
TRBV2	.	TRBJ1-2	.	CASSPGTFGYTF	TGTGCCAGCAGCCCTGGGACATTTGGCTACACCTTC
TRBV20-1	.	TRBJ1-2	.	CSATINYGYTF	TGCAGTGCTACTATAAACTATGGCTACACCTTC
TRBV10-3	TRBD1	TRBJ1-2	once	CAISESGWDRADGYTF	TGTGCCATCAGTGAGTCAGGTTGGGACAGGGCGGACGGCTACACCTTC
TRBV5-1	.	TRBJ1-3	.	CASSLVGSAGNTIYF	TGCGCCAGCAGCTTGGTAGGGTCTGCTGGAAACACCATATATTTT
TRBV6-5	.	TRBJ1-1	.	CASSDWETEAFF	TGTGCCAGCAGTGACTGGGAGACTGAAGCTTTCTTT
TRBV4-1	TRBD1	TRBJ2-7	.	CASSLPGQTYEQYF	TGCGCCAGCAGCCTCCCGGGACAGACCTACGAGCAGTACTTC
TRBV16	.	TRBJ1-2	few	CASSSRVDGYGYTF	TGTGCCAGCAGCAGCAGGGTGGATGGTTACGGCTACACCTTC
TRBV6-1	.	TRBJ1-2	.	CASSGQFYGYTF	TGTGCCAGCAGTGGACAGTTCTATGGCTACACCTTC
TRBV11-1	.	TRBJ2-7	.	CASSHQAGEQYF	TGTGCCAGCAGCCACCAGGCGGGCGAGCAGTACTTC